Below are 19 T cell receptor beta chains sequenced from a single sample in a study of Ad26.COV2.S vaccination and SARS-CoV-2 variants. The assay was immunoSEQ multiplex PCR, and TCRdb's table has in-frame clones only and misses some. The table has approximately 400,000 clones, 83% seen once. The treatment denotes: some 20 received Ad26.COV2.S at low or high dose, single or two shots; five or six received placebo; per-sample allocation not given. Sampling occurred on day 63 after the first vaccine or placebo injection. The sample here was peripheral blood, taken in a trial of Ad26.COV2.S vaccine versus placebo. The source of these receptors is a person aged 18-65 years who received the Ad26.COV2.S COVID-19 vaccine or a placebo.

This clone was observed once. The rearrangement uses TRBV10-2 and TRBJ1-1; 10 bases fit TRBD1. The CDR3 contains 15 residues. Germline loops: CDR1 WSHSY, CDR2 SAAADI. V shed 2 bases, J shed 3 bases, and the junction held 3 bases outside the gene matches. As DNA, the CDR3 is TGCGCCAGCAGTGAGCCGGGACAGGGGTACACTGAAGCTTTCTTT. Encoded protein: CASSEPGQGYTEAFF.

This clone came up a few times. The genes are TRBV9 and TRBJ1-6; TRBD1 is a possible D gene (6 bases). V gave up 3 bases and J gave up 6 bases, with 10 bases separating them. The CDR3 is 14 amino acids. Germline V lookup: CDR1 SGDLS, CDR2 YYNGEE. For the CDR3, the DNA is TGTGCCAGCAGCGCGACAGGTACTAATTCACCCCTCCACTTT. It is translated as CASSATGTNSPLHF.

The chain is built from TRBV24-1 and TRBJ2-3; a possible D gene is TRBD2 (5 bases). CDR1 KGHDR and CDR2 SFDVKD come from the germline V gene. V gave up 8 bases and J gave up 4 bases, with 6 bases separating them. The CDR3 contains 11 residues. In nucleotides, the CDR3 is TGTGCCACCAAAGCGGCAGATACGCAGTATTTT. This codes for CATKAADTQYF.

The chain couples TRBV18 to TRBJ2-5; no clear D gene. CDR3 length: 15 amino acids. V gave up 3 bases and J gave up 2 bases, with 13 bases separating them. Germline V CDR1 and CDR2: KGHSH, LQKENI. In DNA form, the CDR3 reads TGTGCCAGCTCACCGGGGAACGGAATACAAGAGACCCAGTACTTC. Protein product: CASSPGNGIQETQYF.

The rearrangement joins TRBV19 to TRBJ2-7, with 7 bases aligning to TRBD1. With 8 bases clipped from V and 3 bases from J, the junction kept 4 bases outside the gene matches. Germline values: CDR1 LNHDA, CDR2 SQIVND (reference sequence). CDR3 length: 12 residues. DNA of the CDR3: TGTGCCAGTCTTGGGACAGACTACGAGCAGTACTTC. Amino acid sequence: CASLGTDYEQYF.

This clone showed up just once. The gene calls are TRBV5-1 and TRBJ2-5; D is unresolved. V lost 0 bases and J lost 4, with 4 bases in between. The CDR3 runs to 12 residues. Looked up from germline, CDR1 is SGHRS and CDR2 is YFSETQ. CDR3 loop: CASSLVAETQYF. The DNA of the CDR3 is TGCGCCAGCAGCTTGGTAGCAGAGACCCAGTACTTC. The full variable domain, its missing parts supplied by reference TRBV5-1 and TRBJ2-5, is KAGVTQTPRYLIKTRGQQVTLSCSPISGHRSVSWYQQTPGQGLQFLFEYFSETQRNKGNFPGRFSGRQFSNSRSEMNVSTLELGDSALYLCASSLVAETQYFGPGTRLLVL.

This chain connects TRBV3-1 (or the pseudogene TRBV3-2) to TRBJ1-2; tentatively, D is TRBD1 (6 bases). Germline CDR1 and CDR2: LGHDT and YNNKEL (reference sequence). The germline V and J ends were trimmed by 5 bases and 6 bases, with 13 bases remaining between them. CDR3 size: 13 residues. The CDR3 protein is CASSKTGRNGYTF. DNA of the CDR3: TGTGCCAGCAGCAAGACAGGAAGAAATGGCTACACCTTC.

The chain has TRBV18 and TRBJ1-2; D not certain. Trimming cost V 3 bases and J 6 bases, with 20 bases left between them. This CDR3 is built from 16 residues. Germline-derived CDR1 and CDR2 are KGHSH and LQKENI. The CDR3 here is CASSPSNSGGANGYTF. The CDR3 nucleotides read TGTGCCAGCTCACCCTCAAATTCCGGAGGAGCGAATGGCTACACCTTC.

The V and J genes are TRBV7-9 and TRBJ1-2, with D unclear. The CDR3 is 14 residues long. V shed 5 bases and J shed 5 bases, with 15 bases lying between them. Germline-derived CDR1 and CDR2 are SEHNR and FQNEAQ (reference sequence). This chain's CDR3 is CASSPHRPQYGYTF. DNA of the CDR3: TGTGCCAGCAGCCCCCATAGGCCGCAGTATGGCTACACCTTC. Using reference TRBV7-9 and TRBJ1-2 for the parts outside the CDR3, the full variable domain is DTGVSQNPRHKITKRGQNVTFRCDPISEHNRLYWYRQTLGQGPEFLTYFQNEAQLEKSRLLSDRFSAERPKGSFSTLEIQRTEQGDSAMYLCASSPHRPQYGYTFGSGTRLTVV.

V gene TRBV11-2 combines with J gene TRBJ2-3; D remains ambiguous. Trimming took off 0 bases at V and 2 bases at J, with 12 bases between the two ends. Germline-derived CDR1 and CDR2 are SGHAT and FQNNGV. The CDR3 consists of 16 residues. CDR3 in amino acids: CASSLDRSWNTDTQYF. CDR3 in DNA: TGTGCCAGCAGCTTAGATCGGTCTTGGAACACAGATACGCAGTATTTT.

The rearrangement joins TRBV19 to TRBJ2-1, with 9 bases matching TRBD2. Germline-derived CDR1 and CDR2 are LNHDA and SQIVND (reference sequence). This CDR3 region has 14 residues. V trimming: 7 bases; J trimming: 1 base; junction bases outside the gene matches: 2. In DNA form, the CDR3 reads TGTGCCAGTAATCTAGCGGGATCCTACAATGAGCAGTTCTTC. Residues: CASNLAGSYNEQFF. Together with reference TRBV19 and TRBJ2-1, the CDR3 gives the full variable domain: DGGITQSPKYLFRKEGQNVTLSCEQNLNHDAMYWYRQDPGQGLRLIYYSQIVNDFQKGDIAEGYSVSREKKESFPLTVTSAQKNPTAFYLCASNLAGSYNEQFFGPGTRLTVL.

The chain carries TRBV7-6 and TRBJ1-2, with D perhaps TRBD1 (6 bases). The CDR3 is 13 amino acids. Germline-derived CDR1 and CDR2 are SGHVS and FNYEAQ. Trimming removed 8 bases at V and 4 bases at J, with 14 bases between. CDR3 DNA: TGTGCCAGCCGGACAGCCACCCTCTATGGCTACACCTTC. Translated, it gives CASRTATLYGYTF.

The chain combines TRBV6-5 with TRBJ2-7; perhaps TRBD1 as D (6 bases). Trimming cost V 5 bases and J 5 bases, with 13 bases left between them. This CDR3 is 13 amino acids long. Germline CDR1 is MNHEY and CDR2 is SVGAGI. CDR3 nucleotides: TGTGCCAGCAGTACCCGAACAGGGAACGAGCAGTACTTC. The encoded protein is CASSTRTGNEQYF.

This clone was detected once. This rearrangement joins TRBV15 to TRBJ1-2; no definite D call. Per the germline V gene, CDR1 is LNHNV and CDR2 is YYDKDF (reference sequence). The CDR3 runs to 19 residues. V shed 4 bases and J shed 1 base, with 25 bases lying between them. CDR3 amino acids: CATSILVGYRREGNYGYTF. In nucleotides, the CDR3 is TGTGCCACCAGCATACTCGTCGGGTACAGAAGGGAGGGTAACTATGGCTACACCTTC.

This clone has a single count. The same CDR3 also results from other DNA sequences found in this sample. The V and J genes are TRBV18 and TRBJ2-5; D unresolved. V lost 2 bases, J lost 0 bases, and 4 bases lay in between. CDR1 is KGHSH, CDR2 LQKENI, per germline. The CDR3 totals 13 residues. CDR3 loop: CASSPDYQETQYF. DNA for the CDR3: TGTGCCAGCTCACCAGATTACCAAGAGACCCAGTACTTC.

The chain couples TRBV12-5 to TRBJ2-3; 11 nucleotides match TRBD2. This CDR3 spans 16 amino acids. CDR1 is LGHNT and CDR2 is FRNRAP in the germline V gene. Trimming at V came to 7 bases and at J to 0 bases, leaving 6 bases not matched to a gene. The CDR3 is CASARLAGPSTDTQYF. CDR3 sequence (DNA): TGTGCTAGTGCCAGACTAGCGGGGCCTAGCACAGATACGCAGTATTTT.

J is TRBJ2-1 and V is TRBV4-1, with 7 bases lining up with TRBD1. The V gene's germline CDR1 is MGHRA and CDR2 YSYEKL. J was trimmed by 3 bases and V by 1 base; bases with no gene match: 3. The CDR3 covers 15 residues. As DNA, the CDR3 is TGCGCCAGCAGCCAAGGAAACAGGGGCTACAATGAGCAGTTCTTC. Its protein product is CASSQGNRGYNEQFF.

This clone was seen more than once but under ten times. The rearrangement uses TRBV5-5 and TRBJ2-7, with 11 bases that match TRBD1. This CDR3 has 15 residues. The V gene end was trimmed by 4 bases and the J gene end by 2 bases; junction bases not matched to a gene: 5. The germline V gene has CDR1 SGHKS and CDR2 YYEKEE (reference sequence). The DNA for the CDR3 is TGTGCCAGCAGCGGCCCGGGACAGGGGGCCTACGAGCAGTACTTC. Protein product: CASSGPGQGAYEQYF.

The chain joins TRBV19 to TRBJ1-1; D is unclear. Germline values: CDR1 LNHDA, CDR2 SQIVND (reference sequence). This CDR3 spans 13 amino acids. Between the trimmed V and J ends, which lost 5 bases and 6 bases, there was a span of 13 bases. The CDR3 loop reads CASSHAVPAEAFF. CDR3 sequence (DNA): TGTGCCAGTAGTCACGCCGTCCCGGCTGAAGCTTTCTTT.